A selection of T cell receptor beta chains follows, all from one sample in a study of blood T cell repertoires in COVID-19. The repertoire was sequenced with immunoSEQ multiplex PCR; TCRdb's copy has only in-frame clones and lacks some. The sample has hundreds of thousands of clones; 89% are singletons. The source material was peripheral blood. All receptors derive from a man between 18 and 29 years old with COVID-19, enrolled during active disease. Each CDR3 is given with its conserved first and last residue. Fields, in order: D gene, CDR3 length, J gene, clone size, V gene, CDR3 protein, CDR3 DNA. D genes are given only for firm matches. Clone sizes are given selectively: once, few, many, or a class where the clone is expanded.

d_call: TRBD1; cdr3_length: 15; j_call: TRBJ2-7; clone_size: -; v_call: TRBV5-1; cdr3_aa: CASSLDTGAGYEQYF; cdr3_nt: TGCGCCAGCAGCTTAGACACAGGGGCGGGCTACGAGCAGTACTTC
d_call: -; cdr3_length: 15; j_call: TRBJ1-1; clone_size: -; v_call: TRBV5-1; cdr3_aa: CASNTGNLMNTEAFF; cdr3_nt: TGCGCCAGCAATACAGGAAACTTGATGAACACTGAAGCTTTCTTT
d_call: -; cdr3_length: 12; j_call: TRBJ1-2; clone_size: -; v_call: TRBV30; cdr3_aa: CAWSVTGYGYTF; cdr3_nt: TGTGCCTGGAGTGTAACAGGGTATGGCTACACCTTC
d_call: -; cdr3_length: 12; j_call: TRBJ2-3; clone_size: -; v_call: TRBV11-1; cdr3_aa: CASSLEGDTQYF; cdr3_nt: TGTGCCAGCAGCTTGGAGGGAGATACGCAGTATTTT
d_call: TRBD1; cdr3_length: 18; j_call: TRBJ1-5; clone_size: few; v_call: TRBV7-3; cdr3_aa: CASSLLGDRPYSNQPQHF; cdr3_nt: TGTGCCAGCAGCTTACTGGGGGACAGGCCCTATAGCAATCAGCCCCAGCATTTT
d_call: -; cdr3_length: 17; j_call: TRBJ2-1; clone_size: -; v_call: TRBV5-1; cdr3_aa: CASSLGTRLNSYNEQFF; cdr3_nt: TGCGCCAGCAGCCTCGGGACTCGGTTAAACTCCTACAATGAGCAGTTCTTC
d_call: -; cdr3_length: 15; j_call: TRBJ1-6; clone_size: -; v_call: TRBV2; cdr3_aa: CASRGRQAANSPLHF; cdr3_nt: TGTGCCAGCAGGGGAAGACAAGCGGCTAATTCACCCCTCCACTTT
d_call: TRBD1; cdr3_length: 17; j_call: TRBJ2-7; clone_size: -; v_call: TRBV7-8; cdr3_aa: CASSIRDRAPNPYEQYF; cdr3_nt: TGTGCCAGCAGCATCCGGGACAGGGCTCCTAATCCCTACGAGCAGTACTTC
d_call: -; cdr3_length: 14; j_call: TRBJ2-1; clone_size: -; v_call: TRBV2; cdr3_aa: CASSEFRGFNEQFF; cdr3_nt: TGTGCCAGCAGTGAATTTCGAGGGTTCAATGAGCAGTTCTTC
d_call: -; cdr3_length: 14; j_call: TRBJ2-7; clone_size: -; v_call: TRBV7-6; cdr3_aa: CASSQQTGRGEQYF; cdr3_nt: TGTGCCAGCAGTCAGCAGACAGGTCGGGGCGAGCAGTACTTC